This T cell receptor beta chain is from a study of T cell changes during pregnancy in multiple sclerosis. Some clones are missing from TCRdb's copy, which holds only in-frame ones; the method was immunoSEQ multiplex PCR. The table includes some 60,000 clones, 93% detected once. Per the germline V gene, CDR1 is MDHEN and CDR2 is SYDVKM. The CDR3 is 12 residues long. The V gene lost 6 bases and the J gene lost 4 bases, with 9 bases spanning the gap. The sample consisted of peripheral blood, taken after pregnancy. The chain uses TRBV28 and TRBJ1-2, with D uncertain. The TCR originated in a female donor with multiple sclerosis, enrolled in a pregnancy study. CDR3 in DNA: TGTGCCAGCAGGACTTCAGTCTATGGCTACACCTTC. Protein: CASRTSVYGYTF.